This T cell receptor beta chain was captured in a study of T cell repertoires in cytomegalovirus infection (dated by TCRdb to about 2019). In terms of the full investigation: The peptide stimulations were aimed at well-studied HLA-B-restricted epitopes as well as recently identified HLA-C-restricted CMV epitopes, whose presentation resists viral immunomodulation. Donor HLA type was relevant to the analysis, because carriage of CMV infection together with the matching HLA type was indicated by public TCR beta signatures.

The CDR3 starts with the cysteine, ends with the phenylalanine, and has 17 residues. Of all the DNA, just the CDR3 is kept, 51 bases in frame from base 1. V has 0 bases trimmed and J has 1 base trimmed; junction bases matching no gene number 8. In the germline V gene, CDR1 corresponds to ENHRY and CDR2 to SYGVKD. The paper as a whole reports these results and caveats: In both this cohort and an independent roughly 400-donor cohort, the cumulative frequency of public TCR beta family members distinguished carriers of CMV infection plus the relevant HLA type. In the ex vivo response, HLA-C-restricted CMV-specific TCR beta clonotypes were dominant, and in two of eight donors the single most frequent clonotype came from this HLA-C-restricted group.

About this clonotype: It has no known antigen specificity. One base away there is no much larger clone; base qualities are not given.

This specimen's treatment or condition label, interpreted: in vitro stimulation with specific CMV peptide epitopes to enrich CMV-specific T cells. The listed sequencing device is Illumina HiSeq 1500. The raw public reads went through TCRdb reprocessing: fastp at Q25, MiXCR clone calling, in-frame beta chains kept. Every entry covers one CDR3 protein and lists the most common genes and DNA from its rows. This sample comprises about 310,000 distinct CDR3 sequences, roughly 25% of them detected only once. 13% of the sample lies in the top ten. The chain uses TRBV10-3 and TRBJ2-7, with 8 junctional bases fitting TRBD2. The receptor's source is a human donor in good health (CMV status not recorded). Some clones in this sample may be carry-over from other donors' samples. The source material was cultured PBMCs, sampled from culture after CMV antigen stimulation. The DNA sequence reads TGTGCCATCAGTGAGTCGATTGAACTAGCGGAGTCCTACGAGCAGTACTTC. It encodes CAISESIELAESYEQYF.